These 9 T cell receptor beta chains originate from one sample sequenced in a study of CD8+ T cells in alopecia areata (dated by TCRdb to the late 2010s). The sample's time point label, decoded: baseline before oral tofacitinib. Library creation used the immunoSEQ multiplex PCR assay. For TCR sequencing, RNA was extracted from every sample and reverse transcribed into cDNA to serve as template. As stored in TCRdb, this immuneACCESS dataset retains in-frame rearrangements with V and J assigned. A fraction of the clones does not appear; measured against another copy, unresolved V genes explain less than half of the discrepancy, and the remainder lacks a known reason. The sample table lists about 180,000 clones, 50% to 75% of them with a count of one. Roughly 15% of the sample belongs to the ten largest clones. Sequenced here: CD4+ T cells sorted from blood, sampled at week 0. These TCRs come from a human donor with alopecia areata.

This clone was observed a handful of times. This chain connects TRBV7-2 to TRBJ2-6; 12 bases map to TRBD1. CDR1 is SGHTA, CDR2 FQGNSA, per germline. The CDR3 has 17 amino acids. Unmatched junction bases numbered 7, after V lost 7 bases and J lost 3 bases. This chain's CDR3 is CASNRDRGRGGANVLTF. The CDR3 DNA follows: TGTGCCAGCAATAGGGACAGGGGGCGCGGTGGGGCCAACGTCCTGACTTTC.

This clone showed up just once. This chain connects TRBV5-1 to TRBJ2-1; 8 positions match TRBD1. Trimming at V came to 4 bases and at J to 6 bases, leaving 12 bases not matched to a gene. There are 16 residues in the CDR3. Per the germline V gene, CDR1 is SGHRS and CDR2 is YFSETQ. CDR3 amino acids: CASSPSGTGGRNEQFF. As DNA, the CDR3 is TGCGCCAGCAGCCCTTCCGGGACAGGAGGACGCAATGAGCAGTTCTTC. Full variable domain (rest looked up from reference TRBV5-1 and TRBJ2-1): KAGVTQTPRYLIKTRGQQVTLSCSPISGHRSVSWYQQTPGQGLQFLFEYFSETQRNKGNFPGRFSGRQFSNSRSEMNVSTLELGDSALYLCASSPSGTGGRNEQFFGPGTRLTVL.

V usage is TRBV30 and J usage is TRBJ2-7; tentative D call: TRBD1 (6 bases). The V gene's germline CDR1 is GTSNPN and CDR2 SVGIG (reference sequence). This CDR3 contains 13 residues. V was cut by 6 bases and J by 3 bases, with 15 bases left in between. The CDR3 DNA reads TGTGCCTGCTACGGGACAACCAACTACGAGCAGTACTTC. Translating it yields CACYGTTNYEQYF.

This clone was counted only a few times. The V gene is TRBV4-1, the J gene TRBJ2-5; D unclear. Germline values: CDR1 MGHRA, CDR2 YSYEKL. This CDR3 has 13 residues. V shed 4 bases and J shed 5 bases, with 11 bases lying between them. The DNA for the CDR3 is TGCGCCAGCAGCCTCACCATCGGCGAGACCCAGTACTTC. It yields the protein CASSLTIGETQYF.

The genes are TRBV18 and TRBJ1-5; unclear D gene. The CDR3 has 13 residues. V gave up 4 bases and J gave up 3 bases, with 7 bases separating them. Germline-derived CDR1 and CDR2 are KGHSH and LQKENI. The CDR3 loop reads CASSLGNNQPQHF. In DNA form, the CDR3 reads TGTGCCAGCTCACTGGGAAACAATCAGCCCCAGCATTTT.

V and J are TRBV27 and TRBJ1-5; 9 bases fit TRBD1. Germline V CDR1 and CDR2: MNHEY, SMNVEV (reference sequence). J lost 2 bases, V lost 1 base, and 6 bases had no gene match. The CDR3 consists of 17 residues. CDR3 region: CASSLYRDRAGNQPQHF. In nucleotides, the CDR3 is TGTGCCAGCAGTTTATACCGGGACAGGGCTGGCAATCAGCCCCAGCATTTT.

This clone has a single count. The gene calls are TRBV6-1 and TRBJ2-1, with TRBD2 identical over 13 bases. Germline V CDR1 and CDR2: MNHNS, SASEGT. V shed 2 bases and J 12 bases; nucleotides not matched to a gene: 10. The CDR3 consists of 16 residues. In DNA, the CDR3 is TGTGCCAGCAGTGAAATGAAACTAGCGGGGGGGGATGGGCAGTTCTTC. Translation gives CASSEMKLAGGDGQFF.

About this clone itself: The same CDR3 also results from other DNA sequences found in this sample. The rearrangement joins TRBV30 to TRBJ1-5, with D possibly being TRBD1 (5 bases). The CDR3 loop spans 16 amino acids. Germline V gene data show CDR1 as GTSNPN and CDR2 as SVGIG (reference sequence). V dropped 1 base and J dropped 0 bases, with 13 bases sitting between them. In DNA form, the CDR3 reads TGTGCCTGGAGTGGGTCCTGGGGGGATAGCAATCAGCCCCAGCATTTT. Amino acids: CAWSGSWGDSNQPQHF.

This chain connects TRBV29-1 to TRBJ2-7; D may match TRBD1 or TRBD2 (5 bases each). CDR3 length equals 12 residues. Per germline, CDR1 SQVTM and CDR2 ANQGSEA. V lost 4 bases, J lost 6 bases, and 13 bases lay in between. CDR3 in amino acids: CSVGLTEGEQYF. CDR3 DNA: TGCAGCGTTGGCCTGACAGAGGGCGAGCAGTACTTC.